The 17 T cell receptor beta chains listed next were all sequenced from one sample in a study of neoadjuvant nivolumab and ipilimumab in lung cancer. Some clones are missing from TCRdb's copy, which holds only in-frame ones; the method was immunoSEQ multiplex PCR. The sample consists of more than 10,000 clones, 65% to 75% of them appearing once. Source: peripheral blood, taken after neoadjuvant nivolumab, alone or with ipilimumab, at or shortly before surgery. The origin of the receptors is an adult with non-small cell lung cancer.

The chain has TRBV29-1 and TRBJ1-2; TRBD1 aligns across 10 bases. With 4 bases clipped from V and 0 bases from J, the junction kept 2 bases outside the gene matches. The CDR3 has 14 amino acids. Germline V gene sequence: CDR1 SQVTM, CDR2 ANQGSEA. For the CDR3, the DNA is TGCAGCGTTGGGACAGGGGGTTCTAACTATGGCTACACCTTC. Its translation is CSVGTGGSNYGYTF. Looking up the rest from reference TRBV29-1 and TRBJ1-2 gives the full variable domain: SAVISQKPSRDICQRGTSLTIQCQVDSQVTMMFWYRQQPGQSLTLIATANQGSEATYESGFVIDKFPISRPNLTFSTLTVSNMSPEDSSIYLCSVGTGGSNYGYTFGSGTRLTVV.

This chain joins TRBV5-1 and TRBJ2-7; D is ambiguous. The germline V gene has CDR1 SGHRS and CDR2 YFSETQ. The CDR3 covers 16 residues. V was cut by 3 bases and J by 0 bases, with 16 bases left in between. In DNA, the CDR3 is TGCGCCAGCAGCTGGGCTACAACGGATGTCTCCTACGAGCAGTACTTC. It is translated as CASSWATTDVSYEQYF. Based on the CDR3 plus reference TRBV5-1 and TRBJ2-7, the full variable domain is KAGVTQTPRYLIKTRGQQVTLSCSPISGHRSVSWYQQTPGQGLQFLFEYFSETQRNKGNFPGRFSGRQFSNSRSEMNVSTLELGDSALYLCASSWATTDVSYEQYFGPGTRLTVT.

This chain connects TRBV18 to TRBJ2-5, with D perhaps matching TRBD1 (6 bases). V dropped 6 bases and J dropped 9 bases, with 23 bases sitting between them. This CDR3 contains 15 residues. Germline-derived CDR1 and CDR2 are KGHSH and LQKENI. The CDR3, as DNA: TGTGCCAGCTCTCTCGACCCAGCCTCTCAGGGGCCCCAGTACTTC. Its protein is CASSLDPASQGPQYF.

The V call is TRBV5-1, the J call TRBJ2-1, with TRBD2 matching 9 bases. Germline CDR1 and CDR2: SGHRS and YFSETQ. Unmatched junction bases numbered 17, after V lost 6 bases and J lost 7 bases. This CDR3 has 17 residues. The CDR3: CASMRGTGAGGLNEQFF. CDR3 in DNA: TGCGCCAGCATGAGGGGGACGGGAGCGGGAGGTCTGAATGAGCAGTTCTTC.

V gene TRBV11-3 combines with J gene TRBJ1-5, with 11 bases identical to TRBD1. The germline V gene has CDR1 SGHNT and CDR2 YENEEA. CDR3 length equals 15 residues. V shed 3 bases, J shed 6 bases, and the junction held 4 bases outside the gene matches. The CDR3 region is CASSFGTGGRQPQHF. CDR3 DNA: TGTGCCAGCAGCTTTGGGACAGGGGGGCGTCAGCCCCAGCATTTT.

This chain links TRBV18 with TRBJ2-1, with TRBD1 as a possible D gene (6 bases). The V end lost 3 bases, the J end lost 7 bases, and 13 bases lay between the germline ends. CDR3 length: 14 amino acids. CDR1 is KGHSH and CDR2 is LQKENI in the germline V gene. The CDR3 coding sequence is TGTGCCAGCTCACCTGGGTCAGGGGTTAATGAGCAGTTCTTC. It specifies CASSPGSGVNEQFF.

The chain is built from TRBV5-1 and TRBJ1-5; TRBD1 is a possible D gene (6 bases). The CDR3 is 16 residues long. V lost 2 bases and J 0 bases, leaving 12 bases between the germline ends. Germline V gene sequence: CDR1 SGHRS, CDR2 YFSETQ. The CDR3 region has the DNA TGCGCCAGCAGCTTAGGAGCAGGGGATAGCAATCAGCCCCAGCATTTT. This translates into CASSLGAGDSNQPQHF. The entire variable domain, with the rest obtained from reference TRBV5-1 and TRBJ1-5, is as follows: KAGVTQTPRYLIKTRGQQVTLSCSPISGHRSVSWYQQTPGQGLQFLFEYFSETQRNKGNFPGRFSGRQFSNSRSEMNVSTLELGDSALYLCASSLGAGDSNQPQHFGDGTRLSIL.

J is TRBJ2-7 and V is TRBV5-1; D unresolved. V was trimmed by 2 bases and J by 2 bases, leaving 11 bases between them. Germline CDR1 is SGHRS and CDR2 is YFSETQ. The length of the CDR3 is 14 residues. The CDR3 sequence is CASSLGSGAYEQYF. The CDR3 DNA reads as TGCGCCAGCAGCTTAGGTTCTGGGGCCTACGAGCAGTACTTC.

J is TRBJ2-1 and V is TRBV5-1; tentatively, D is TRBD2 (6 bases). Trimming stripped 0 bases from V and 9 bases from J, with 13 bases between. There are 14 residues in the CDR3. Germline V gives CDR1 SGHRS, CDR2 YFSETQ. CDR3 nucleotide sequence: TGCGCCAGCAGCTTGGCGGACTACGGGGGTGAGCAGTTCTTC. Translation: CASSLADYGGEQFF.

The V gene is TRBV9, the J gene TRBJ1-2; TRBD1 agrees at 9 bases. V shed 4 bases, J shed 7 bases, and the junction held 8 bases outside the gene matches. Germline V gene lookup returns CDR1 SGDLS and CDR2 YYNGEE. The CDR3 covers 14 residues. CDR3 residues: CASSLTGGAGGYTF. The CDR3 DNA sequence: TGTGCCAGCAGCCTAACAGGGGGCGCCGGTGGCTACACCTTC. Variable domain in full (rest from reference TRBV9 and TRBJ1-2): DSGVTQTPKHLITATGQRVTLRCSPRSGDLSVYWYQQSLDQGLQFLIQYYNGEERAKGNILERFSAQQFPDLHSELNLSSLELGDSALYFCASSLTGGAGGYTFGSGTRLTVV.

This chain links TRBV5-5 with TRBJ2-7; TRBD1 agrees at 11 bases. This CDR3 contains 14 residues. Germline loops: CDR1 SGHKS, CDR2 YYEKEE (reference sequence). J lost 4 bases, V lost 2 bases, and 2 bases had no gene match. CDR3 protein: CASSFGTGGYEQYF. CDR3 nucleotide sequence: TGTGCCAGCAGCTTCGGGACAGGGGGGTACGAGCAGTACTTC. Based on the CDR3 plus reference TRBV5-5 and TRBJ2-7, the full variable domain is DAGVTQSPTHLIKTRGQQVTLRCSPISGHKSVSWYQQVLGQGPQFIFQYYEKEERGRGNFPDRFSARQFPNYSSELNVNALLLGDSALYLCASSFGTGGYEQYFGPGTRLTVT.

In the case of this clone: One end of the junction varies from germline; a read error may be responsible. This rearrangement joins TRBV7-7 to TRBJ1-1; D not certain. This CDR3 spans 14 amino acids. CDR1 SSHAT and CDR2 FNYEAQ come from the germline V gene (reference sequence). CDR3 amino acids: CASSLIPEDTEAFF. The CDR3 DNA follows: TGTGCTAGCAGCCTCATTCCAGAGGACACTGAAGCTTTCTTT.

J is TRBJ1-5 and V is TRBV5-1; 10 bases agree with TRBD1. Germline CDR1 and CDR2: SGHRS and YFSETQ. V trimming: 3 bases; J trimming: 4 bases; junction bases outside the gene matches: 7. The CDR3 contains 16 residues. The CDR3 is CASSSLPGQGNQPQHF. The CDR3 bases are TGCGCCAGCAGCTCACTCCCGGGACAGGGGAATCAGCCCCAGCATTTT.

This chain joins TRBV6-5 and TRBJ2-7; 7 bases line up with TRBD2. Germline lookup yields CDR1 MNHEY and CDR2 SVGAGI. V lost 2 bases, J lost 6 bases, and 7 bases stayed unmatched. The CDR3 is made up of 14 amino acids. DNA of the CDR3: TGTGCCAGCAGTTACGAGTGGGAGGGACGCGAGCAGTACTTC. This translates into CASSYEWEGREQYF.

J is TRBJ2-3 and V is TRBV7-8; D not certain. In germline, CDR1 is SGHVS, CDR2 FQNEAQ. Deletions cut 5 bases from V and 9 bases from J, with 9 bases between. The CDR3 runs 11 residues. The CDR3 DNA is TGTGCCAGCAGCCCAGAATTGACGCAGTATTTT. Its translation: CASSPELTQYF.

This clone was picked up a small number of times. The chain's CDR3 is CASSWAHNYGYTF. CDR3 DNA sequence: TGCGCCAGCAGTTGGGCTCATAACTATGGCTACACCTTC. The chain joins TRBV5-1 to TRBJ1-2; no firm D call. There are 13 residues in the CDR3. The germline gives CDR1 SGHRS, CDR2 YFSETQ. The V gene lost 5 bases and the J gene lost 1 base, with 9 bases spanning the gap.

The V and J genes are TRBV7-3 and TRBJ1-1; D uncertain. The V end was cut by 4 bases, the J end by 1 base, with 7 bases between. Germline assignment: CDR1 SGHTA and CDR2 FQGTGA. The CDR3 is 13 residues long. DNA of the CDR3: TGTGCCAGCAGCTCCTACCAGAACACTGAAGCTTTCTTT. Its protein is CASSSYQNTEAFF. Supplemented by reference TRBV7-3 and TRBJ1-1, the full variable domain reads GAGVSQTPSNKVTEKGKYVELRCDPISGHTALYWYRQSLGQGPEFLIYFQGTGAADDSGLPNDRFFAVRPEGSVSTLKIQRTERGDSAVYLCASSSYQNTEAFFGQGTRLTVV.